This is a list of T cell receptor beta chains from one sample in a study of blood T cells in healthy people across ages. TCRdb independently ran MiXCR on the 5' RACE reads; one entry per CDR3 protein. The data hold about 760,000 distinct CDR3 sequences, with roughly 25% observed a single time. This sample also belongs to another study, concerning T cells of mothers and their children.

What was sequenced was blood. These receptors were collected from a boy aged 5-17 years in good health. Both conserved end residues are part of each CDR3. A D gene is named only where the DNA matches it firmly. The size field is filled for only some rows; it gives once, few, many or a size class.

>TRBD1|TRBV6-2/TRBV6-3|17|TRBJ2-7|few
CASSYSPQGAQTYEQYF
TGTGCCAGCAGTTACTCTCCCCAGGGGGCCCAGACATACGAGCAGTACTTC
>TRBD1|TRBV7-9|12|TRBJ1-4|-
CASNRGNEKLFF
TGTGCCAGCAACAGGGGGAACGAAAAACTGTTTTTT
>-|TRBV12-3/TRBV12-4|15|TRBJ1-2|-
CASSPRTSFNYGYTF
TGTGCCAGCAGTCCTCGGACTTCCTTTAACTATGGCTACACCTTC
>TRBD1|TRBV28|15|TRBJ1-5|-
CASNPRGTGGQPQHF
TGTGCCAGCAATCCTAGGGGGACAGGGGGCCAGCCCCAGCATTTT
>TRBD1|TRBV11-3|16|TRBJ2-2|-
CASSTSDRQNTGELFF
TGTGCCAGCAGCACCTCGGACAGGCAGAACACCGGGGAGCTGTTTTTT
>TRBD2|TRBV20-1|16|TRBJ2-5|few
CSASPTSGGDQETQYF
TGCAGTGCTAGCCCTACTAGCGGAGGGGATCAAGAGACCCAGTACTTC
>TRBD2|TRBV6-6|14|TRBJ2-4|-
CASRRLAGVDIQYF
TGTGCCAGCAGGCGACTAGCGGGAGTCGACATTCAGTACTTC
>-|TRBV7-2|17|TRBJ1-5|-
CASSPGQGRGSNQPQHF
TGTGCCAGCAGCCCTGGCCAGGGGAGAGGGAGCAATCAGCCCCAGCATTTT
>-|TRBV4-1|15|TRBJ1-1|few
CASSQEARTNTEAFF
TGCGCCAGCAGCCAAGAAGCCAGGACGAACACTGAAGCTTTCTTT
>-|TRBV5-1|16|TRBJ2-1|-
CASSLVGGTFYNEQFF
TGCGCCAGCAGCTTGGTCGGCGGGACCTTCTACAATGAGCAGTTCTTC
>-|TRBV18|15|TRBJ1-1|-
CASSPHTGDDTEAFF
TGCGCCAGCTCACCACATACGGGGGATGACACTGAAGCTTTCTTT
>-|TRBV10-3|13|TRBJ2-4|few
CAISDPRDGIQYF
TGTGCCATCAGCGACCCCAGGGATGGCATTCAGTACTTC
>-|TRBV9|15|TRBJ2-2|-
CASSEEDWLTGELFF
TGTGCCAGCAGCGAAGAGGACTGGCTCACCGGGGAGCTGTTTTTT
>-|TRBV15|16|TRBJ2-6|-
CATSRGQASGANVLTF
TGTGCCACCAGCAGAGGACAGGCCTCTGGGGCCAACGTCCTGACTTTC
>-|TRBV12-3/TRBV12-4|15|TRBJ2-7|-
CASSLNQNQLYEQYF
TGTGCCAGCAGTTTAAATCAGAACCAGCTCTACGAGCAGTACTTC
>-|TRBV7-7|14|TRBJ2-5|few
CASSLAPMVETQYF
TGTGCTAGCAGCTTAGCCCCGATGGTAGAGACCCAGTACTTC
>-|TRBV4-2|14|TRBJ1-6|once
CASSQDREVSPLHF
TGTGCCAGCAGCCAAGACAGGGAAGTATCACCCCTCCACTTT
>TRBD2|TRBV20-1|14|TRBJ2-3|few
CSASTGGTPDTQYF
TGCAGTGCTAGTACGGGGGGAACGCCAGATACGCAGTATTTT
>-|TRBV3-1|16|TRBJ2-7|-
CASSQKAQRKVGEQYF
TGTGCCAGCAGCCAGAAAGCCCAGAGGAAGGTGGGCGAGCAGTACTTC
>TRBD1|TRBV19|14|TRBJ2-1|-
CASRVQGAGGEQFF
TGTGCCAGTAGGGTTCAGGGGGCCGGGGGTGAGCAGTTCTTC
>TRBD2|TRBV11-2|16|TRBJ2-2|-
CASSLDLAGGVGELFF
TGTGCCAGCAGCTTAGATCTAGCGGGAGGTGTCGGGGAGCTGTTTTTT
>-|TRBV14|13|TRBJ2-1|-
CASSQSVGNEQFF
TGTGCCAGCAGCCAATCCGTTGGCAATGAGCAGTTCTTC
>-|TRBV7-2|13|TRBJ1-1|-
CASSLARSSEAFF
TGTGCCAGCAGCTTAGCCAGGTCCAGTGAAGCTTTCTTT
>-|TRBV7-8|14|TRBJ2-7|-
CASSLYDSPYEQYF
TGTGCCAGCAGCTTATATGACAGCCCCTACGAGCAGTACTTC
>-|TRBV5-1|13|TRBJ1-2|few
CASSPTEDYGYTF
TGCGCCAGCAGCCCGACAGAAGACTATGGCTACACCTTC
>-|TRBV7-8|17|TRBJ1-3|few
CASSIGQFVNSGNTIYF
TGTGCCAGCAGCATAGGACAGTTCGTGAACTCTGGAAACACCATATATTTT
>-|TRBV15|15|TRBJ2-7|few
CAASRDPGRASEQYF
TGTGCCGCCAGCAGAGATCCAGGCAGGGCGAGCGAGCAGTACTTC
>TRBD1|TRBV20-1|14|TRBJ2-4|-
CSARDGTGTNIQYF
TGCAGTGCTAGAGATGGGACAGGGACCAACATTCAGTACTTC
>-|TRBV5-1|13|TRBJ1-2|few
CASSSDSVYGYTF
TGCGCCAGCAGCTCTGACAGCGTCTATGGCTACACCTTC
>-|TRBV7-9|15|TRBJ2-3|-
CASSLVLVGTDTQYF
TGTGCCAGCAGCTTGGTGTTAGTTGGCACAGATACGCAGTATTTT
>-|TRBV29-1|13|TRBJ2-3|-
CSVERGTTDTQYF
TGCAGCGTTGAACGGGGGACCACAGATACGCAGTATTTT
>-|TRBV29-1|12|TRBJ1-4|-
CSVAGSNEKLFF
TGCAGCGTTGCAGGGTCTAATGAAAAACTGTTTTTT
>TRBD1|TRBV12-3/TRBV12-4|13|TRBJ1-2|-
CASSLGTGAGYTF
TGTGCCAGCAGCTTAGGGACAGGAGCTGGCTACACCTTC
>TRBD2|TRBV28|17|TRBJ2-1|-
CASSLFGGLAGGNEQFF
TGTGCCAGCAGTTTATTCGGAGGACTAGCGGGAGGGAATGAGCAGTTCTTC
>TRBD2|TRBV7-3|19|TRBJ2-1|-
CASTNTSSGAGGRWGEQFF
TGTGCCAGCACCAATACGTCCTCAGGGGCGGGAGGGCGGTGGGGTGAGCAGTTCTTC
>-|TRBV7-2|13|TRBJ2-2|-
CASSFQEVGELFF
TGTGCCAGCAGCTTTCAGGAAGTCGGGGAGCTGTTTTTT
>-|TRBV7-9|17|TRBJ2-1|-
CASSSGWESLPPYEQFF
TGTGCCAGCAGCTCCGGGTGGGAGAGTCTACCCCCCTACGAGCAGTTCTTC
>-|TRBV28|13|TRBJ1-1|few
CASSSGFNTEAFF
TGTGCCAGCAGTTCAGGGTTCAACACTGAAGCTTTCTTT
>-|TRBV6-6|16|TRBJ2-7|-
CASSYSRPVDSYEQYF
TGTGCCAGCAGTTACTCGAGGCCTGTCGACTCCTACGAGCAGTACTTC
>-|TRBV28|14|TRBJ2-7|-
CASSLGGGRFEQYF
TGTGCCAGCAGTTTAGGAGGGGGGCGCTTCGAGCAGTACTTC
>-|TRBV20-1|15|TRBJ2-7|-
CSARAGASDTYEQYF
TGCAGTGCTAGAGCCGGGGCTAGCGACACCTACGAGCAGTACTTC
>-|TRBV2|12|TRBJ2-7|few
CASRTGVSEQYF
TGTGCCAGCAGGACGGGGGTGTCCGAGCAGTACTTC
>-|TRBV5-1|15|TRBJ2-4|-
CASSRDGGDKNIQYF
TGCGCCAGCAGCCGGGACGGGGGAGACAAAAACATTCAGTACTTC
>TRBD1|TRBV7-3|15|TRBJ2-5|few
CASSASTGGKETQYF
TGTGCCAGCAGCGCCTCGACAGGGGGGAAGGAGACCCAGTACTTC
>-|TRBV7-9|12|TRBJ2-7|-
CASRHRDHEQYF
TGTGCCAGCAGGCACAGGGACCACGAGCAGTACTTC
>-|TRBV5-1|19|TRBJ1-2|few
CASSLEGLSSSGNHYGYTF
TGCGCCAGCAGCTTGGAAGGTCTATCCTCCTCCGGAAACCACTATGGCTACACCTTC
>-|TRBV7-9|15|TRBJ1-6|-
CASNDGLSYNSPLHF
TGTGCCAGCAACGACGGGTTGTCCTATAATTCACCCCTCCACTTT
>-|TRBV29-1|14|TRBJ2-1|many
CSAEPGLVNEEQFF
TGCAGCGCAGAACCGGGACTCGTGAACGAAGAGCAGTTCTTC
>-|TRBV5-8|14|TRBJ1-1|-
CASSPDMLRTEAFF
TGTGCCAGCAGCCCCGACATGTTGAGAACTGAAGCTTTCTTT
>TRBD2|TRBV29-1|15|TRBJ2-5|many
CSVRPSGRGGETQYF
TGCAGCGTCCGCCCTAGCGGGAGGGGGGGAGAGACCCAGTACTTC
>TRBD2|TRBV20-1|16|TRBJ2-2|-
CSARDWARELPGELFF
TGCAGTGCTAGAGATTGGGCGCGGGAGCTTCCCGGGGAGCTGTTTTTT
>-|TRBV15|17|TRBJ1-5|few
CATSRPKQETGNQPQHF
TGTGCCACCAGCAGGCCTAAACAGGAGACAGGCAATCAGCCCCAGCATTTT